The 20 T cell receptor beta chains below were found in one sample sequenced in a study of T cells in Graves' hyperthyroidism and ophthalmopathy. Amplification targeted TCR beta CDR3 regions from RNA transcripts. HTBI primers were employed in a first-round RT-PCR of the TCR CDR3. One entry per CDR3 protein results from TCRdb running MiXCR on the multiplex PCR reads. The sample includes 600,000 to 900,000 distinct CDR3 sequences, about 17% of them seen just once. Sequenced: blood. The receptors stem from a man younger than 30 with Graves' hyperthyroidism.

This clonotype was counted at least ten times. V is TRBV12-3 or TRBV12-4 and J is TRBJ2-2; weak D call: TRBD2 (5 bases). This CDR3 has 14 amino acids. V lost 3 bases and J lost 3, with 8 bases in between. The CDR3 DNA is TGTGCCAGCAGTTTTAGCGCCTACACCGGGGAGCTGTTTTTT. It specifies CASSFSAYTGELFF.

The chain employs TRBV29-1 and TRBJ1-2, with D tentatively TRBD1 (5 bases). The V end was cut by 5 bases, the J end by 7 bases, with 11 bases between. CDR1 and CDR2 (germline): SQVTM, ANQGSEA. This CDR3 is 11 amino acids long. CDR3 residues: CSVPGTRGYTF. Written as DNA, the CDR3 is TGCAGCGTTCCCGGGACGCGTGGCTACACCTTC.

The chain has TRBV9 and TRBJ2-3; 9 bases match TRBD1. Looked up from germline, CDR1 is SGDLS and CDR2 is YYNGEE. V lost 1 base, J lost 6 bases, and 6 bases stayed unmatched. The CDR3 extends over 15 amino acids. The CDR3 spells CASSVSGQGKDTQYF. The CDR3 DNA follows: TGTGCCAGCAGCGTATCTGGACAGGGGAAGGATACGCAGTATTTT.

Points on this clonotype: A read error may account for a junction end that differs from germline. Here the CDR3 DNA reads TGTGCCACCAATGATGGGGGGGGGGGGCCAAAAACCACTGAAGCTTTCTTT. This codes for CATNDGGGGPKTTEAFF. The chain joins TRBV24-1 to TRBJ1-1; D is perhaps TRBD1 (6 bases). The germline V gene has CDR1 KGHDR and CDR2 SFDVKD. The CDR3 spans 17 residues.

This clonotype turned up a few times. This chain's CDR3 is CASSSLLTSPFYNEQFF. CDR3 sequence (DNA): TGTGCCAGCAGCTCCCTCCTTACTAGCCCTTTCTACAATGAGCAGTTCTTC. This sequence joins TRBV5-6 and TRBJ2-1, with D possibly being TRBD2 (6 bases). This CDR3 has 17 amino acids. Germline lookup yields CDR1 SGHDT and CDR2 YYEEEE. The V end was cut by 3 bases, the J end by 3 bases, with 19 bases between. Complete variable domain (other parts from reference TRBV5-6 and TRBJ2-1): DAGVTQSPTHLIKTRGQQVTLRCSPKSGHDTVSWYQQALGQGPQFIFQYYEEEERQRGNFPDRFSGHQFPNYSSELNVNALLLGDSALYLCASSSLLTSPFYNEQFFGPGTRLTVL.

Turning to this clonotype: A much more abundant neighbour one base away suggests this may be a read error. V is TRBV15 and J is TRBJ2-7; D unclear. CDR1 is LNHNV, CDR2 YYDKDF, per germline (reference sequence). This CDR3 is built from 13 residues. Trimming cost V 3 bases and J 7 bases, with 13 bases left between them. CDR3 DNA: TGTGCCACCAGCAGTCGTGGAGTCCTTGAGCAGTACTTC. Its translation is CATSSRGVLEQYF.

The chain employs TRBV27 and TRBJ2-7; TRBD1 matches at 9 bases. The CDR3 is 14 residues long. Germline CDR1 and CDR2: MNHEY and SMNVEV (reference sequence). Trimming took 8 bases from V and 6 from J; bases not matched to a gene: 11. CDR3 amino acids: CASAGQGMLSEQYF. The CDR3 DNA reads as TGTGCCAGCGCGGGACAGGGAATGCTAAGCGAGCAGTACTTC.

This clonotype has at least ten counts. V gene TRBV7-9 combines with J gene TRBJ1-1; D is uncertain. This CDR3 region has 16 residues. CDR1 and CDR2 from the germline V gene are SEHNR and FQNEAQ (reference sequence). Between the trimmed V and J ends, which lost 2 bases and 1 base, there was a span of 14 bases. CDR3 residues: CASSLYFRNSNTEAFF. CDR3 bases: TGTGCCAGCAGCTTATATTTTAGGAATTCGAACACTGAAGCTTTCTTT. Drawing the rest from reference TRBV7-9 and TRBJ1-1, the complete variable domain is DTGVSQNPRHKITKRGQNVTFRCDPISEHNRLYWYRQTLGQGPEFLTYFQNEAQLEKSRLLSDRFSAERPKGSFSTLEIQRTEQGDSAMYLCASSLYFRNSNTEAFFGQGTRLTVV.

Many counts were recorded for this clonotype. The chain joins TRBV28 to TRBJ1-1; 10 bases agree with TRBD1. V lost 5 bases, J lost 0 bases, and 18 bases stayed unmatched. Germline CDR1 reads MDHEN; CDR2 reads SYDVKM. CDR3 size: 20 residues. The CDR3 loop is CASSHPPGRWDRGLNTEAFF. The CDR3 nucleotides read TGTGCCAGCAGTCACCCCCCCGGTAGGTGGGACAGGGGATTGAACACTGAAGCTTTCTTT.

This chain uses TRBV12-3 or TRBV12-4 with TRBJ2-7; 7 nucleotides agree with TRBD2. CDR3 length: 15 residues. V shed 7 bases and J 7 bases; nucleotides not matched to a gene: 16. The CDR3, as DNA: TGTGCCAGCACCCACGCGGGGGACCTACATAAAGAGCAGTACTTC. This translates into CASTHAGDLHKEQYF.

This clonotype was found a few times. One base away lies a much larger clone, so this may be a sequencing read error. The J gene is TRBJ2-7, the V gene TRBV6-1; 9 bases are shared with TRBD1. The CDR3 spans 15 residues. The germline V gene encodes CDR1 MNHNS and CDR2 SASEGT. The chain's CDR3 is CASSRGDRDRYGQYF. The CDR3 DNA is TGTGCCAGCAGTCGGGGGGACAGGGACCGCTACGGGCAGTACTTC.

Turning to this clonotype: The final CDR3 position lacks the conserved phenylalanine or tryptophan, pointing to a likely read error. Because the CDR3's place on the DNA is in doubt, the DNA is left out and the CDR3 is given as listed by TCRdb. V gene TRBV3-1 combines with J gene TRBJ2-7; the table calls TRBD1, which could not be checked here. The CDR3 adds up to 15 amino acids, both ends counted. Germline loops: CDR1 LGHDT, CDR2 YNNKEL (reference sequence). CDR3 protein: CASSQGGTGGLRAVL.

This rearrangement joins TRBV19 to TRBJ1-5, with D maybe TRBD1 (5 bases). The V and J ends lost 3 bases and 1 base respectively, with 10 bases between them. The CDR3 runs to 15 residues. The germline gives CDR1 LNHDA, CDR2 SQIVND (reference sequence). Here the CDR3 DNA reads TGTGCCAGTAGTATTAGAGGGACGAGCAATCAGCCCCAGCATTTT. This translates into CASSIRGTSNQPQHF.

The sample holds many counts of this clonotype. The chain links TRBV6-1 to TRBJ1-2; 8 nucleotides agree with TRBD1. The CDR3 spans 13 residues. Germline V lookup: CDR1 MNHNS, CDR2 SASEGT. Trimming cost V 6 bases and J 4 bases; bases outside gene matches: 4. This chain's CDR3 is CASRPGQGYGYTF. In nucleotides, the CDR3 is TGTGCCAGCAGACCCGGACAGGGCTATGGCTACACCTTC.

At least ten counts were recorded for this clonotype. This rearrangement joins TRBV2 to TRBJ1-1; D ambiguous. Trimming removed 6 bases from V and 0 bases from J, with 5 bases in between. CDR1 SNHLY and CDR2 FYNNEI come from the germline V gene. The CDR3 is 12 amino acids. The CDR3 DNA sequence: TGTGCCAGCAGACTTATGAACACTGAAGCTTTCTTT. It encodes CASRLMNTEAFF.

The sample holds a few counts of this clonotype. The chain joins TRBV28 to TRBJ1-2; D perhaps matches TRBD1 (5 bases). This CDR3 has 12 amino acids. V was shortened by 7 bases and J by 8 bases, with 14 bases between the two germline ends. The V gene's germline CDR1 is MDHEN and CDR2 SYDVKM. CDR3 loop: CASKLRQGGYTF. Here the CDR3 DNA reads TGTGCCAGCAAACTTCGTCAGGGAGGCTACACCTTC.

This clonotype was seen only a few times. The chain couples TRBV4-1 to TRBJ2-5, with a weak D call TRBD2 (5 bases). CDR1 and CDR2 from the germline V gene are MGHRA and YSYEKL. This CDR3 has 16 residues. V lost 1 base and J lost 7, with 19 bases in between. DNA of the CDR3: TGCGCCAGCAGCCAAGGCGGGCGTCAAGGCGTCTTGACCCAGTACTTC. Protein: CASSQGGRQGVLTQYF.

This clonotype was observed many times. V usage is TRBV9 and J usage is TRBJ2-2; a weak D match, TRBD2 (5 bases). In germline, CDR1 is SGDLS, CDR2 YYNGEE. The CDR3 extends over 16 amino acids. The V gene lost 0 bases and the J gene lost 1 base, with 10 bases spanning the gap. In nucleotides, the CDR3 is TGTGCCAGCAGCGTAGAGCAGCGGATGAACACCGGGGAGCTGTTTTTT. The encoded protein is CASSVEQRMNTGELFF.

The chain combines TRBV27 with TRBJ2-5; D possibly corresponds to TRBD2 (5 bases). The CDR3 runs to 13 residues. V lost 7 bases, J lost 5 bases, and 14 bases lay in between. The germline V gene encodes CDR1 MNHEY and CDR2 SMNVEV (reference sequence). CDR3 bases: TGTGCCAGCAAACTCAGGTGGGAGGAGACCCAGTACTTC. Translated: CASKLRWEETQYF.

This clonotype has ten or more counts. The gene calls are TRBV12-3 or TRBV12-4 and TRBJ1-6; D call uncertain. V gave up 6 bases and J gave up 7 bases, with 13 bases separating them. CDR3 size: 14 residues. The CDR3 sequence: CASSPGNLNSPLHF. CDR3 DNA: TGTGCCAGCAGCCCTGGGAATCTAAATTCACCCCTCCACTTT.